A selection of T cell receptor beta chains follows, all from one sample in a study of T cell responses to AZD1222 COVID-19 vaccine. Sequencing used immunoSEQ multiplex PCR; TCRdb keeps in-frame clones, though not all of them. The top ten hold approximately 9% of the sample, which has 110,000 to 150,000 clones, 90% to 95% seen once. The input for sequencing was peripheral blood, taken on day 0 of AZD1222 vaccination. These receptors originate from an adult in good health. The CDR3 runs from the conserved cysteine through the conserved F or W. Fields, in order: clone size, J gene, D gene, V gene, CDR3 DNA, CDR3 protein. The D gene is left open where the match is weak. Not every row has a clone size; where given, it reads once, few, many or a size class.

clone_size: -
j_call: TRBJ2-1
d_call: -
v_call: TRBV6-5
cdr3_nt: TGTGCCAGCAGTGACTCCCCGGATGAGCAGTTCTTC
cdr3_aa: CASSDSPDEQFF

clone_size: -
j_call: TRBJ2-7
d_call: TRBD2
v_call: TRBV28
cdr3_nt: TGTGCCAGCAGCCAGGGACTAGCGGGGGGGCAGTACTTC
cdr3_aa: CASSQGLAGGQYF

clone_size: once
j_call: TRBJ1-6
d_call: TRBD1
v_call: TRBV11-3
cdr3_nt: TGTGCCAGCAGCTTAGATGGTTGGACAGGGGTTTCACCCCTCCACTTT
cdr3_aa: CASSLDGWTGVSPLHF

clone_size: -
j_call: TRBJ1-2
d_call: -
v_call: TRBV5-6
cdr3_nt: TGTGCCAGCAGTATAGGGGTGCCCAACCTCTATGGCTACACCTTC
cdr3_aa: CASSIGVPNLYGYTF

clone_size: -
j_call: TRBJ2-1
d_call: -
v_call: TRBV6-5
cdr3_nt: TGTGCCAGCAGTTACGGGGGCTGGGGCAATGAGCAGTTCTTC
cdr3_aa: CASSYGGWGNEQFF

clone_size: -
j_call: TRBJ2-7
d_call: TRBD1
v_call: TRBV6-2/TRBV6-3
cdr3_nt: TGTGCCAGCAGTCGGGACAGGTCCTACGAGCAGTACTTC
cdr3_aa: CASSRDRSYEQYF

clone_size: few
j_call: TRBJ1-5
d_call: -
v_call: TRBV7-2
cdr3_nt: TGTGCCAGCAGCTTAGAATGGGGTAGCAATCAGCCCCAGCATTTT
cdr3_aa: CASSLEWGSNQPQHF

clone_size: -
j_call: TRBJ2-2
d_call: TRBD2
v_call: TRBV5-4
cdr3_nt: TGTGCCAGCAGCTCCGGGACTAGCGCCGGGGAGCTGTTTTTT
cdr3_aa: CASSSGTSAGELFF

clone_size: few
j_call: TRBJ2-2
d_call: TRBD1
v_call: TRBV10-2
cdr3_nt: TGCGCCAGCAGTGACCAGGGGGCCGTCCCCGGGGAGCTGTTTTTT
cdr3_aa: CASSDQGAVPGELFF

clone_size: few
j_call: TRBJ2-1
d_call: TRBD1
v_call: TRBV7-8
cdr3_nt: TGTGCCAGCAGCTCCAAGGCGGGACAGGGCTACAATGAGCAGTTCTTC
cdr3_aa: CASSSKAGQGYNEQFF

clone_size: once
j_call: TRBJ2-2
d_call: TRBD2
v_call: TRBV28
cdr3_nt: TGTGCCAGCAGTTTCGGGAAGATACTAGCGGGGGCGACCGGGGAGCTGTTTTTT
cdr3_aa: CASSFGKILAGATGELFF

clone_size: -
j_call: TRBJ2-1
d_call: -
v_call: TRBV7-3
cdr3_nt: TGTGCCAGCAGCCCAGGGTATGCCAACAATGAGCAGTTCTTC
cdr3_aa: CASSPGYANNEQFF

clone_size: -
j_call: TRBJ2-2
d_call: TRBD1
v_call: TRBV30
cdr3_nt: TGTGCCTGGAGATCCTCGGACAGGACCACCGGGGAGCTGTTTTTT
cdr3_aa: CAWRSSDRTTGELFF

clone_size: -
j_call: TRBJ2-7
d_call: -
v_call: TRBV20-1
cdr3_nt: TGCAGTGCTAGGTACTTGGTGGAGTACTTC
cdr3_aa: CSARYLVEYF

clone_size: -
j_call: TRBJ1-2
d_call: TRBD1
v_call: TRBV5-1
cdr3_nt: TGCGCCAGCAGCCAGGGACAGAACTATGGCTACACCTTC
cdr3_aa: CASSQGQNYGYTF